One and the same sample provided the 25 T cell receptor beta chains below, sequenced in a study of control samples from healthy donors and cancer patients. The protocol was immunoSEQ multiplex PCR, while the TCRdb copy is restricted to in-frame clones and leaves out a portion. This table holds about 55,000 clones, around 90% found once. Sample: blood. These receptors were taken from a man between 45 and 60 years old in good health.

The chain uses TRBV11-1 and TRBJ1-1; 8 nucleotides align to TRBD1. The CDR3 has 15 residues. V gave up 3 bases and J gave up 4 bases; unmatched junction bases: 7. The germline gives CDR1 SGHAT, CDR2 FQDESV (reference sequence). The CDR3 here is CASSFISQGVTEAFF. CDR3 DNA: TGTGCCAGCAGCTTCATATCACAGGGGGTCACTGAAGCTTTCTTT.

V is TRBV6-1 and J is TRBJ1-2; maybe TRBD1 (6 bases). V shed 3 bases and J shed 8 bases, with 13 bases lying between them. Germline CDR1 reads MNHNS; CDR2 reads SASEGT. The CDR3 spans 13 residues. The CDR3 reads CASSDKQGGGYTF. CDR3 coding DNA: TGTGCCAGCAGTGATAAACAGGGCGGAGGCTACACCTTC.

The V and J genes are TRBV6-2 or TRBV6-3 and TRBJ1-2; D is perhaps TRBD1 (6 bases). Germline CDR1 and CDR2: MNHEY and SVGEGT. This CDR3 region has 13 residues. The V and J ends lost 4 bases and 2 bases respectively, with 8 bases between them. CDR3 loop: CASSFRGNYGYTF. Here the CDR3 DNA reads TGTGCCAGCAGTTTCAGGGGAAACTATGGCTACACCTTC.

V usage is TRBV6-5 and J usage is TRBJ1-5; unclear D gene. Trimming took off 6 bases at V and 1 base at J, with 10 bases between the two ends. CDR3 length equals 14 residues. Per the germline V gene, CDR1 is MNHEY and CDR2 is SVGAGI. The CDR3, as DNA: TGTGCCAGCAGCGGGCCCGAGAGCAATCAGCCCCAGCATTTT. The encoded protein is CASSGPESNQPQHF.

The chain combines TRBV27 with TRBJ2-2; D might be TRBD2 (5 bases). Germline CDR1 reads MNHEY; CDR2 reads SMNVEV (reference sequence). This CDR3 spans 13 amino acids. V was clipped by 5 bases and J by 6 bases, with 10 bases between them. This CDR3 is CASSPTRAGELFF. The CDR3 DNA reads TGTGCCAGCAGTCCCACTAGAGCCGGGGAGCTGTTTTTT.

This chain uses TRBV20-1 with TRBJ2-2; D gene ambiguous. This CDR3 region has 13 residues. Looked up from germline, CDR1 is DFQATT and CDR2 is SNEGSKA (reference sequence). With 3 bases removed from V and 3 bases from J, the gap between germline ends came to 8 bases. The CDR3 coding sequence is TGCAGTGCTAGTAGGCTATACACCGGGGAGCTGTTTTTT. Protein: CSASRLYTGELFF.

This clone was seen only once. The V and J genes are TRBV20-1 and TRBJ2-7; 10 nucleotides match TRBD2. V gave up 3 bases and J gave up 6 bases; unmatched junction bases: 8. CDR1 is DFQATT and CDR2 is SNEGSKA in the germline V gene (reference sequence). The CDR3 is 14 residues long. CDR3 loop: CSASHLAGVGEQYF. In DNA, the CDR3 is TGCAGTGCTAGTCACCTAGCGGGAGTAGGCGAGCAGTACTTC.

The V gene is TRBV28, the J gene TRBJ2-6, with D maybe TRBD2 (5 bases). Germline V gene sequence: CDR1 MDHEN, CDR2 SYDVKM. The CDR3 is 15 amino acids. The V end was cut by 7 bases, the J end by 1 base, with 11 bases between. CDR3 coding DNA: TGTGCCAGCACCAGCCGAGGGTCTGGGGCCAACGTCCTGACTTTC. This sequence encodes CASTSRGSGANVLTF.

The chain carries TRBV6-5 and TRBJ2-5; TRBD2 might be the D (7 bases). The CDR3 is 14 amino acids. Germline V gene sequence: CDR1 MNHEY, CDR2 SVGAGI. V was cut by 4 bases and J by 6 bases, with 15 bases left in between. CDR3 sequence reads: CASSWSSGTKTQYF. The CDR3 DNA is TGTGCCAGCAGTTGGTCAAGCGGGACAAAGACCCAGTACTTC.

J is TRBJ1-2 and V is TRBV28; D gene ambiguous. V lost 7 bases, J lost 0 bases, and 6 bases lay in between. Germline V gives CDR1 MDHEN, CDR2 SYDVKM. This CDR3 has 12 amino acids. The CDR3 coding sequence is TGTGCCAGCACCGTCGCTAACTATGGCTACACCTTC. It specifies CASTVANYGYTF.

V and J are TRBV7-8 and TRBJ1-4; D remains unclear. Trimming pared 4 bases from V and 4 bases from J, leaving 13 bases between. In germline, CDR1 is SGHVS, CDR2 FQNEAQ. There are 15 residues in the CDR3. The CDR3 spells CASSSARQFNEKLFF. CDR3 sequence (DNA): TGTGCCAGCAGCTCTGCACGGCAGTTTAATGAAAAACTGTTTTTT. The full variable domain, its missing parts supplied by reference TRBV7-8 and TRBJ1-4, is GAGVSQSPRYKVAKRGQDVALRCDPISGHVSLFWYQQALGQGPEFLTYFQNEAQLDKSGLPSDRFFAERPEGSVSTLKIQRTQQEDSAVYLCASSSARQFNEKLFFGSGTQLSVL.

The CDR3 sequence is CASSYSFGGTEAFF. DNA for the CDR3: TGTGCCAGCAGTTACTCCTTCGGGGGCACTGAAGCTTTCTTT. The chain employs TRBV6-5 and TRBJ1-1, with D possibly being TRBD1 (5 bases). Trimming cost V 0 bases and J 4 bases, with 9 bases left between them. The CDR3 length is 14 residues. Germline CDR1 MNHEY, CDR2 SVGAGI.

The chain combines TRBV6-2 or TRBV6-3 with TRBJ2-2; no definite D call. Germline CDR1 reads MNHEY; CDR2 reads SVGEGT. V was shortened by 6 bases and J by 3 bases, with 8 bases between the two germline ends. CDR3 length equals 13 residues. CDR3 nucleotide sequence: TGTGCCAGCAGCCCGAACGACACCGGGGAGCTGTTTTTT. Protein sequence: CASSPNDTGELFF.

The DNA for the CDR3 is TGTGCCAGCAGCTTAGCGACAGGGAAGTTCGCCTATGGAAACACCATATATTTT. This translates into CASSLATGKFAYGNTIYF. This chain connects TRBV7-9 to TRBJ1-3, with 7 bases that match TRBD1. The CDR3 length is 18 residues. CDR1 is SEHNR, CDR2 FQNEAQ, per germline (reference sequence). Trimming took 0 bases from V and 3 from J; bases not matched to a gene: 11.

Concerning this clone: The same CDR3 arises from other DNA sequences in this sample as well. The gene calls are TRBV18 and TRBJ1-1; perhaps TRBD1 as D (5 bases). The CDR3 length is 14 residues. Germline values: CDR1 KGHSH, CDR2 LQKENI. V was shortened by 2 bases and J by 2 bases, with 9 bases between the two germline ends. CDR3 region: CASSPGTANTEAFF. CDR3 coding DNA: TGTGCCAGCTCACCAGGGACGGCCAACACTGAAGCTTTCTTT.

This clone came up once. The chain recombines TRBV7-9 with TRBJ1-1; D is perhaps TRBD1 (5 bases). The V gene lost 5 bases and the J gene lost 5 bases, with 12 bases spanning the gap. Germline assignment: CDR1 SEHNR and CDR2 FQNEAQ (reference sequence). The CDR3 has 13 residues. The CDR3 DNA follows: TGTGCCAGCAGCCCGCCAGGGAGAACTGAAGCTTTCTTT. Translating gives CASSPPGRTEAFF. Together with reference TRBV7-9 and TRBJ1-1, the CDR3 gives the full variable domain: DTGVSQNPRHKITKRGQNVTFRCDPISEHNRLYWYRQTLGQGPEFLTYFQNEAQLEKSRLLSDRFSAERPKGSFSTLEIQRTEQGDSAMYLCASSPPGRTEAFFGQGTRLTVV.

The chain joins TRBV3-1 (or the pseudogene TRBV3-2) to TRBJ2-7; the match to TRBD1 covers 11 bases. Germline V gene sequence: CDR1 LGHDT, CDR2 YNNKEL (reference sequence). The CDR3 sequence is 14 residues long. Unmatched junction bases numbered 5, after V lost 4 bases and J lost 6 bases. CDR3 sequence reads: CASSLDRGLSEQYF. As DNA, the CDR3 is TGTGCCAGCAGCCTGGACAGGGGGCTCTCCGAGCAGTACTTC.

V is TRBV19 and J is TRBJ2-5; 7 bases line up with TRBD2. The germline gives CDR1 LNHDA, CDR2 SQIVND (reference sequence). CDR3 size: 15 residues. The V gene end was trimmed by 6 bases and the J gene end by 2 bases; junction bases not matched to a gene: 9. CDR3 DNA sequence: TGTGCCAGTAGGGTGCTAGCGGCTGTACAAGAGACCCAGTACTTC. It specifies CASRVLAAVQETQYF.

The chain carries TRBV4-3 and TRBJ2-3; 11 bases are a match to TRBD2. V was pared by 2 bases and J by 1 base, with 14 bases of the junction left unmatched. The CDR3 runs 20 residues. The germline gives CDR1 LGHNA, CDR2 YSLEER. The CDR3 spells CASSQITSGSWAEGTDTQYF. The CDR3 bases are TGCGCCAGCAGCCAAATTACTAGCGGGAGCTGGGCAGAGGGCACAGATACGCAGTATTTT.

The CDR3 nucleotides read TGCAGCGTTGATCGGGGGCACAGGACCGGGGAGCTGTTTTTT. Translation gives CSVDRGHRTGELFF. This sequence joins TRBV29-1 and TRBJ2-2; D is perhaps TRBD1 or TRBD2 (6 bases each). The V end lost 3 bases, the J end lost 5 bases, and 13 bases lay between the germline ends. The CDR3 has 14 amino acids. Per the germline V gene, CDR1 is SQVTM and CDR2 is ANQGSEA.

In its sample, this clone was seen a few times. This chain joins TRBV4-1 and TRBJ1-1; the D is unclear. With 2 bases removed from V and 7 bases from J, the gap between germline ends came to 11 bases. Germline V lookup: CDR1 MGHRA, CDR2 YSYEKL. The CDR3 is 13 amino acids. The CDR3 DNA is TGCGCCAGCAGCCAATTTGGACGGGATGAAGCTTTCTTT. Protein: CASSQFGRDEAFF.

This chain links TRBV29-1 with TRBJ2-7, with D uncertain. V gave up 4 bases and J gave up 3 bases, with 19 bases separating them. CDR1 and CDR2 from the germline V gene are SQVTM and ANQGSEA. The CDR3 totals 15 residues. Written as DNA, the CDR3 is TGCAGCGTTGGGGCTTGGACCAATCGCCTCTACGAGCAGTACTTC. It encodes CSVGAWTNRLYEQYF.

This sequence joins TRBV7-9 and TRBJ1-1, with unresolved D. The CDR3 is 13 residues long. The germline V gene has CDR1 SEHNR and CDR2 FQNEAQ (reference sequence). V was cut by 5 bases and J by 10 bases, with 17 bases left in between. Written as DNA, the CDR3 is TGTGCCAGCAGCCCCCGCGTATTGAACCGAGCTTTCTTT. Translated, it gives CASSPRVLNRAFF.

This chain uses TRBV19 with TRBJ1-5, with D maybe TRBD1 (6 bases). The CDR3 consists of 14 residues. The V gene's germline CDR1 is LNHDA and CDR2 SQIVND (reference sequence). Trimming cost V 5 bases and J 9 bases, with 17 bases left between them. In DNA form, the CDR3 reads TGTGCCAGTAGTTTTCGACAGGTTCTTGGGCCCCAGCATTTT. Amino acids: CASSFRQVLGPQHF.

V is TRBV9 and J is TRBJ2-7; 8 nucleotides line up with TRBD2. The CDR3 spans 15 residues. J lost 0 bases, V lost 0 bases, and 2 bases had no gene match. The V gene's germline CDR1 is SGDLS and CDR2 YYNGEE. In nucleotides, the CDR3 is TGTGCCAGCAGCGTAGGCGGGGGGTACTCCTACGAGCAGTACTTC. This codes for CASSVGGGYSYEQYF. Full variable domain (outside the CDR3, taken from reference TRBV9 and TRBJ2-7): DSGVTQTPKHLITATGQRVTLRCSPRSGDLSVYWYQQSLDQGLQFLIQYYNGEERAKGNILERFSAQQFPDLHSELNLSSLELGDSALYFCASSVGGGYSYEQYFGPGTRLTVT.